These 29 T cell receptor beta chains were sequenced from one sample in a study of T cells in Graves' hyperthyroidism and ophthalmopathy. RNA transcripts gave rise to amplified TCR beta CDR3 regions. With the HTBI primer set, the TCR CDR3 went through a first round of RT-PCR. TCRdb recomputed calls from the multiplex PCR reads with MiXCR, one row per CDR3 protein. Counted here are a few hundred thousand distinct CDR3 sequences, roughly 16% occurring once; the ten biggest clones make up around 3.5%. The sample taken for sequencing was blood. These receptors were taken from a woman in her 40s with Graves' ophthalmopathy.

CDR3: CSARDVSGRALDEQFF. For the CDR3, the DNA is TGCAGTGCTAGAGATGTTAGCGGGAGGGCCCTCGATGAGCAGTTCTTC. The chain recombines TRBV20-1 with TRBJ2-1, with 11 bases that match TRBD2. This CDR3 region has 16 residues. V trimming: 0 bases; J trimming: 8 bases; junction bases outside the gene matches: 9. CDR1 is DFQATT, CDR2 SNEGSKA, per germline (reference sequence).

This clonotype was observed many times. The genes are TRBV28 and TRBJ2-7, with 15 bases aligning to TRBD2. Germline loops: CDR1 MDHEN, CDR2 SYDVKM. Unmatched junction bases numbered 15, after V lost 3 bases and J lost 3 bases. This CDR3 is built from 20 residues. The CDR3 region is CASSFSPYGLAGGPIYEQYF. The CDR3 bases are TGTGCCAGCAGTTTCTCCCCCTACGGACTAGCGGGAGGGCCCATCTACGAGCAGTACTTC. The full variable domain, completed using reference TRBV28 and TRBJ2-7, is DVKVTQSSRYLVKRTGEKVFLECVQDMDHENMFWYRQDPGLGLRLIYFSYDVKMKEKGDIPEGYSVSREKKERFSLILESASTNQTSMYLCASSFSPYGLAGGPIYEQYFGPGTRLTVT.

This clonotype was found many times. Here the CDR3 reads CAIRSTTSKQDYEQYF. The CDR3 nucleotides read TGTGCCATCAGATCCACTACTAGCAAACAAGACTACGAGCAGTACTTC. J is TRBJ2-7 and V is TRBV10-3; D perhaps matches TRBD2 (6 bases). The V gene lost 6 bases and the J gene lost 3 bases, with 21 bases spanning the gap. The CDR3 runs to 16 residues. Germline assignment: CDR1 ENHRY and CDR2 SYGVKD.

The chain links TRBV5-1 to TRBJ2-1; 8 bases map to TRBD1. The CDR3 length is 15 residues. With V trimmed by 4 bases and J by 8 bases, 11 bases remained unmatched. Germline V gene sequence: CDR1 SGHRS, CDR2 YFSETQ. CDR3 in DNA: TGCGCCAGCAGCCTGACACTGACAGGGGACGATGAGCAGTTCTTC. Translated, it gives CASSLTLTGDDEQFF.

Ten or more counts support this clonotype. CDR3 loop: CASSSQGAGVSYEQYF. The CDR3 DNA reads TGTGCCAGCAGTTCCCAGGGAGCGGGAGTTTCCTACGAGCAGTACTTC. V and J are TRBV27 and TRBJ2-7; 8 bases fit TRBD2. V shed 4 bases, J shed 1 base, and the junction held 9 bases outside the gene matches. Germline V gene lookup returns CDR1 MNHEY and CDR2 SMNVEV (reference sequence). This CDR3 comprises 16 residues.

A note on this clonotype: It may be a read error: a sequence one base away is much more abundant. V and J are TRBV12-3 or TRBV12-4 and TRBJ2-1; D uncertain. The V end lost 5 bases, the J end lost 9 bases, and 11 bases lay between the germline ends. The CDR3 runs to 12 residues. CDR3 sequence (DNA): TGTGCCAGCAGTGAACCGGAGACTGAGCAGTTCTTC. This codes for CASSEPETEQFF.

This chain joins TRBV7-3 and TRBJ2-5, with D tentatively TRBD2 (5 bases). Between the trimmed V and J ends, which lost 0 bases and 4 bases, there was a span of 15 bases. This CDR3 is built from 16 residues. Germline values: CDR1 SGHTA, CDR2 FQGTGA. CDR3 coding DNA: TGTGCCAGCAGCTTAACGGGTGGAGGAACCCCAGAGACCCAGTACTTC. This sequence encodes CASSLTGGGTPETQYF.

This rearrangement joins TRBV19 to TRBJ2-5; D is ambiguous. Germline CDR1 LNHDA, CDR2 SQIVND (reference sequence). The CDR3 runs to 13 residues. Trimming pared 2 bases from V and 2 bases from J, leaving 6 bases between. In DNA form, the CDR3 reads TGTGCCAGTAGTATAAGGCCTCAAGAGACCCAGTACTTC. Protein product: CASSIRPQETQYF.

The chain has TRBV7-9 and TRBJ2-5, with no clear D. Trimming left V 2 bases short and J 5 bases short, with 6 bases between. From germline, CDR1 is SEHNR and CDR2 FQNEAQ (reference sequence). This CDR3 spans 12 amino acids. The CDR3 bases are TGTGCCAGCAGCTTATATGAGGAGACCCAGTACTTC. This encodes CASSLYEETQYF. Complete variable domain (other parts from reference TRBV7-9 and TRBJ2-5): DTGVSQNPRHKITKRGQNVTFRCDPISEHNRLYWYRQTLGQGPEFLTYFQNEAQLEKSRLLSDRFSAERPKGSFSTLEIQRTEQGDSAMYLCASSLYEETQYFGPGTRLLVL.

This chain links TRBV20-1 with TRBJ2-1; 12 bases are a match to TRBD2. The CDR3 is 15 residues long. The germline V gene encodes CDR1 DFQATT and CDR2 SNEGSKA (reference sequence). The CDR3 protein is CNAPTRTSGANEQFF. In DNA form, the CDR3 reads TGCAATGCCCCGACGCGGACTAGCGGGGCCAATGAGCAGTTCTTC.

CDR3 sequence reads: CASSIGRPHGYTF. Here the CDR3 DNA reads TGTGCCAGCAGCATCGGACGACCACATGGCTACACCTTC. This chain joins TRBV7-9 and TRBJ1-2; D uncertain. The germline V and J ends were trimmed by 5 bases and 6 bases, with 13 bases remaining between them. This CDR3 has 13 amino acids. Germline CDR1 SEHNR, CDR2 FQNEAQ (reference sequence).

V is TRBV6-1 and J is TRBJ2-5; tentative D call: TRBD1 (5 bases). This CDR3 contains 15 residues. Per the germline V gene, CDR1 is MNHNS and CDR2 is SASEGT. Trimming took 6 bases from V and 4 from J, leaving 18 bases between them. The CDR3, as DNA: TGTGCCAGCAGCCCAACCCAAGCAGGGCCAGAGACCCAGTACTTC. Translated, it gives CASSPTQAGPETQYF.

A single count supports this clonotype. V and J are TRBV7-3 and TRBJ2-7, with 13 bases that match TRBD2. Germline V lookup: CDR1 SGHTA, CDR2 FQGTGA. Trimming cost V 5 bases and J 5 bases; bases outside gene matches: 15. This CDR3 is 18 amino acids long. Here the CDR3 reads CASSPTGQLAGGLHEQYF. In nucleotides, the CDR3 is TGTGCCAGCAGCCCGACGGGCCAACTAGCGGGAGGGCTCCACGAGCAGTACTTC.

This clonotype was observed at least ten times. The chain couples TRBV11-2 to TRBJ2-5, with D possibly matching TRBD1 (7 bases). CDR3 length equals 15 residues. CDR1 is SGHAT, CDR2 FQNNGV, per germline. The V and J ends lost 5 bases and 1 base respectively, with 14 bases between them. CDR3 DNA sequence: TGTGCCAGCAGCGCGGGACAGATATTCCAAGAGACCCAGTACTTC. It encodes CASSAGQIFQETQYF.

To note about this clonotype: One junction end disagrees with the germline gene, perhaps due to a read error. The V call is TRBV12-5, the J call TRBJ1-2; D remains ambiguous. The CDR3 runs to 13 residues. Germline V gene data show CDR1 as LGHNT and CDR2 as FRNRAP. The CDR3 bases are TGTGCTAGTGGTTGGCACGACCTAAGTGGCTACGCCTTC. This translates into CASGWHDLSGYAF.

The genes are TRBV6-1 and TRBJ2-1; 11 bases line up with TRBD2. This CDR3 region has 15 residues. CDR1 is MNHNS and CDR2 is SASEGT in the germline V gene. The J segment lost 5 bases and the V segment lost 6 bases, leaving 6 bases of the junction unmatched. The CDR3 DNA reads TGTGCCAGCAGGGTAGCGGGAGGGAAGAACAATGAGCAGTTCTTC. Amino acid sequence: CASRVAGGKNNEQFF.

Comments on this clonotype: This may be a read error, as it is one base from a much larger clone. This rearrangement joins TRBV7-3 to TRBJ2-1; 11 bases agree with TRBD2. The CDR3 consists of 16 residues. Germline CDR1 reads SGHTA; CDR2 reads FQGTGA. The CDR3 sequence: CARSWGGTSGYNEQFF. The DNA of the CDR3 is TGTGCCCGCAGCTGGGGGGGGACTAGCGGCTACAATGAGCAGTTCTTC.

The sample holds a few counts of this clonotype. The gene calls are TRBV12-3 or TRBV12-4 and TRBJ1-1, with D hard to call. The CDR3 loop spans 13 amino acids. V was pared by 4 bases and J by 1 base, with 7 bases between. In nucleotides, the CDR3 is TGTGCCAGCAGTTCCGTCGCGAACACTGAAGCTTTCTTT. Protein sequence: CASSSVANTEAFF.

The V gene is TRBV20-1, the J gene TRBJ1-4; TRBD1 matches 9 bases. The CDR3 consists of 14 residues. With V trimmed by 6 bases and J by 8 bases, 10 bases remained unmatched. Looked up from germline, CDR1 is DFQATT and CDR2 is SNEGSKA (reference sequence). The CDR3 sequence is CSAPMTGGWEKLFF. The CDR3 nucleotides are TGCAGTGCCCCTATGACAGGGGGATGGGAAAAACTGTTTTTT.

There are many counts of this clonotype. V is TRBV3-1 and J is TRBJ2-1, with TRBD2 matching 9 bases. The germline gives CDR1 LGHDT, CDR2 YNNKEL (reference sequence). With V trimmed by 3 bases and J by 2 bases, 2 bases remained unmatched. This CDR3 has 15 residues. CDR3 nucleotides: TGTGCCAGCAGCCAGACTAGCGGTACCTACAATGAGCAGTTCTTC. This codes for CASSQTSGTYNEQFF.

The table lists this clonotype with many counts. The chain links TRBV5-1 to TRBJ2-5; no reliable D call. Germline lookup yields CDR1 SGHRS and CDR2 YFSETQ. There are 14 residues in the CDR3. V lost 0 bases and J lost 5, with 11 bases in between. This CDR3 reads CASSLEGAYETQYF. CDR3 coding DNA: TGCGCCAGCAGCTTGGAAGGAGCTTACGAGACCCAGTACTTC.

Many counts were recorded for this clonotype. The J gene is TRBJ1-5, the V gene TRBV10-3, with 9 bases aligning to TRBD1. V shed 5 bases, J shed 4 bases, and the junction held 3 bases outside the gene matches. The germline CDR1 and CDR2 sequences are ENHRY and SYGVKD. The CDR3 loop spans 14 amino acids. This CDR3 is CAISWTGDNQPQHF. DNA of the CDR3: TGTGCCATCAGTTGGACAGGGGATAATCAGCCCCAGCATTTT.

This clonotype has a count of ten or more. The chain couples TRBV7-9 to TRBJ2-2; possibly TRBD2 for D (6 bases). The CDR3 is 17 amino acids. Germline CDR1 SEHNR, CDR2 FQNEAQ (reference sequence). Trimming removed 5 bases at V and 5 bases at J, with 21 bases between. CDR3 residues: CASSLGGAVDQTGELFF. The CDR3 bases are TGTGCCAGCAGCCTCGGGGGAGCGGTGGATCAGACCGGGGAGCTGTTTTTT. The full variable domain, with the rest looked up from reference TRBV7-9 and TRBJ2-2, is DTGVSQNPRHKITKRGQNVTFRCDPISEHNRLYWYRQTLGQGPEFLTYFQNEAQLEKSRLLSDRFSAERPKGSFSTLEIQRTEQGDSAMYLCASSLGGAVDQTGELFFGEGSRLTVL.

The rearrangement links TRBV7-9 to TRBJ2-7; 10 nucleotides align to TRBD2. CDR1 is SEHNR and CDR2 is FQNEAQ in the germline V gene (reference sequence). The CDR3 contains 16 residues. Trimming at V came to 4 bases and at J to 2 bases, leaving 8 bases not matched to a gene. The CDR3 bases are TGTGCCAGCAGCTCCACTCGGACTAGCGGCACCTACGAGCAGTACTTC. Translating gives CASSSTRTSGTYEQYF.

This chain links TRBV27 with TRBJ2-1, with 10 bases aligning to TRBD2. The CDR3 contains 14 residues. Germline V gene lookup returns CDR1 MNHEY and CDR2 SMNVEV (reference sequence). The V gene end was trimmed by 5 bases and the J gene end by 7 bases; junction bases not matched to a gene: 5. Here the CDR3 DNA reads TGTGCCAGCAGTATCGGGACTAGCGTGAATGAGCAGTTCTTC. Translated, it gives CASSIGTSVNEQFF.

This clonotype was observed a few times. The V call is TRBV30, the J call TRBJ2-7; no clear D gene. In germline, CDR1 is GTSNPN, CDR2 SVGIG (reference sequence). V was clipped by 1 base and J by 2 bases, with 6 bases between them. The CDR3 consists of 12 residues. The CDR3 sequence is CAWSDGPYEQYF. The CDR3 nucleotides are TGTGCCTGGAGTGACGGACCCTACGAGCAGTACTTC. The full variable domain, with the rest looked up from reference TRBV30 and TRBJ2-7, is SQTIHQWPATLVQPVGSPLSLECTVEGTSNPNLYWYRQAAGRGLQLLFYSVGIGQISSEVPQNLSASRPQDRQFILSSKKLLLSDSGFYLCAWSDGPYEQYFGPGTRLTVT.

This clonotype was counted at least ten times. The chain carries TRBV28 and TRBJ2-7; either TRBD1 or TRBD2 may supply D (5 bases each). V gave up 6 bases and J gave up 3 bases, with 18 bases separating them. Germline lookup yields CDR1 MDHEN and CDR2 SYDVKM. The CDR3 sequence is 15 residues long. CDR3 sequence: CASSSTGPTNYEQYF. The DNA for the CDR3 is TGTGCCAGCAGCTCCACGGGACCTACTAACTACGAGCAGTACTTC. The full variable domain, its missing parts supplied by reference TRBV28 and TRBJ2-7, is DVKVTQSSRYLVKRTGEKVFLECVQDMDHENMFWYRQDPGLGLRLIYFSYDVKMKEKGDIPEGYSVSREKKERFSLILESASTNQTSMYLCASSSTGPTNYEQYFGPGTRLTVT.

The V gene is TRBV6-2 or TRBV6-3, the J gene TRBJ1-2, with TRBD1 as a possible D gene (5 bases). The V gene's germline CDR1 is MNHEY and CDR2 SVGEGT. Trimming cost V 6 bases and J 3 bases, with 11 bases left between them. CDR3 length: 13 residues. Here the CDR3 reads CASRSTAYYGYTF. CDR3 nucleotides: TGTGCCAGCAGATCGACAGCTTACTATGGCTACACCTTC.

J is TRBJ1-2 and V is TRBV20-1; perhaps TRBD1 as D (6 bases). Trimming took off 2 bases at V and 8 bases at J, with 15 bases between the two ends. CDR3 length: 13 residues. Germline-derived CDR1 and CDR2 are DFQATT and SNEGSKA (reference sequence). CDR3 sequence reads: CSARHIDGGGYTF. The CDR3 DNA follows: TGCAGTGCTAGACATATTGACGGGGGCGGCTACACCTTC.